Listed below are T cell receptor beta chains from one sample, sequenced in a study of human T cells and chemical hapten exposure. TCRdb reanalysed the RACE reads using MiXCR and keeps one entry per CDR3 protein. Found here are over 100,000 distinct CDR3 sequences, about 11% of them singletons; the top ten hold 2% to 2.5%. The source was whole blood, collected in connection with sensitization to the hapten diphenylcyclopropenone (DPC). Receptors were obtained from a woman aged 50 to 60 with alopecia areata. Some clones in this sample may be carry-over from other donors' samples. CDR3s include the opening cysteine and the closing phenylalanine or tryptophan. A D gene is named only where the DNA matches it firmly. Expanded clones get a size class; other rows say once, few or many, or leave the size out.

clone_size | j_call | d_call | v_call | cdr3_nt | cdr3_aa
NA | TRBJ2-1 | TRBD1 | TRBV3-1 | TGTGCCAGCGGAGTCAGCCGACAGGGGGCGCGATACAATGAGCAGTTCTTC | CASGVSRQGARYNEQFF
few | TRBJ2-7 | TRBD2 | TRBV3-1 | TGTGCCAGCAGCCGTAGCGGGGGGGCCGACGAGCAGTACTTC | CASSRSGGADEQYF
NA | TRBJ1-1 | NA | TRBV24-1 | TGTGCCACCAGTGATTTAGGGGGCACTGAAGCTTTCTTT | CATSDLGGTEAFF
NA | TRBJ2-7 | NA | TRBV28 | TGTGCCAGCAGTTCTCTGACCTTAAGCGAGCAGTACTTC | CASSSLTLSEQYF
NA | TRBJ2-7 | NA | TRBV6-2/TRBV6-3 | TGTGCCAGCAGTTACTCGGCGGGCAGTACCTACGAGCAGTACTTC | CASSYSAGSTYEQYF
many | TRBJ1-1 | NA | TRBV29-1 | TGCATCGTCGAACGGAACACTGAAGCTTTCTTT | CIVERNTEAFF
few | TRBJ2-7 | NA | TRBV3-1 | TGTGCCAGCAGCCAAGGACAGCCCTACGAGCAGTACTTC | CASSQGQPYEQYF
many | TRBJ2-7 | TRBD2 | TRBV20-1 | TGCAGTGCTAGAATCGCCGTGTTAGCGGGAGACGGGCAGTACTTC | CSARIAVLAGDGQYF
NA | TRBJ2-3 | NA | TRBV20-1 | TGCAGTGTCCGAGATACGCAGTATTTT | CSVRDTQYF
few | TRBJ2-6 | TRBD1 | TRBV7-2 | TGTGCCAGCAGCTCTGGGACAGGACGGGCCAACGTCCTGACTTTC | CASSSGTGRANVLTF
NA | TRBJ1-1 | TRBD1 | TRBV29-1 | TGCAGCGTTGAAGTTTTGACAGGGGGAATTGAAACTGAAGCTTTCTTT | CSVEVLTGGIETEAFF
many | TRBJ1-2 | TRBD1 | TRBV6-1 | TGTGCCAGCATCCCCCGGACAGGAGACAACTATGGCTACACCTTC | CASIPRTGDNYGYTF
many | TRBJ2-1 | NA | TRBV23-1 | TGCGCCAGCAGTCGGCCTAGCGCGTTGAGCTCCTACAATGAGCAGTTCTTC | CASSRPSALSSYNEQFF
few | TRBJ1-1 | TRBD1 | TRBV12-3/TRBV12-4 | TGTGCCAGCAGTTGGGACAGGGCGAACACTGAAGCTTTCTTT | CASSWDRANTEAFF
many | TRBJ1-2 | NA | TRBV5-1 | TGCGCCAGCAGCTTGGAAATAGCCGTAAGTGCCTATGGCTACACCTTC | CASSLEIAVSAYGYTF
NA | TRBJ2-3 | NA | TRBV7-2 | TGTGCCAGCAGTCGTAGCGGAAGGGAAGATACGCAGTATTTT | CASSRSGREDTQYF
NA | TRBJ1-2 | TRBD1 | TRBV7-2 | TGTGCCAGCAGCTTCAACAGGGGGCGGGATGGCTACACCTTC | CASSFNRGRDGYTF